One and the same sample provided the 11 T cell receptor beta chains below, sequenced in a study of blood T cell repertoires in COVID-19 (TCRdb year 2020). The library came from the immunoSEQ multiplex PCR assay. Entries here come from immuneACCESS through TCRdb and include only in-frame sequences with V and J called. Some clones fail to appear in such tables; in the studies checked, an unresolved V gene covers under half of the shortfall, and the cause of the remainder is unknown. Recorded for this sample are more than 95,000 clones; roughly four fifths of them occurred a single time. The ten largest clones add up to 15% of the sample. Sample: peripheral blood. These receptors came from a woman aged 80 or over with acute or convalescent COVID-19.

The chain couples TRBV7-2 to TRBJ2-5; tentatively, D is TRBD2 (6 bases). The CDR3 is 12 residues long. Trimming left V 4 bases short and J 4 bases short, with 7 bases between. Germline V gene sequence: CDR1 SGHTA, CDR2 FQGNSA. The CDR3 DNA reads as TGTGCCAGCAGCTGGGGGGTAGAGACCCAGTACTTC. Amino acid sequence: CASSWGVETQYF.

This clone was counted a few times. This sequence joins TRBV7-6 and TRBJ2-1; 12 bases fit TRBD1. V trimming: 2 bases; J trimming: 0 bases; junction bases outside the gene matches: 8. The CDR3 is 19 residues long. Germline CDR1 is SGHVS and CDR2 is FNYEAQ. CDR3 sequence reads: CASSLRGQGAIGSYNEQFF. CDR3 DNA sequence: TGTGCCAGCAGCTTAAGGGGACAGGGGGCTATAGGCTCCTACAATGAGCAGTTCTTC. The variable domain in full, with the rest retrieved from reference TRBV7-6 and TRBJ2-1, is GAGVSQSPRYKVTKRGQDVALRCDPISGHVSLYWYRQALGQGPEFLTYFNYEAQQDKSGLPNDRFSAERPEGSISTLTIQRTEQRDSAMYRCASSLRGQGAIGSYNEQFFGPGTRLTVL.

V gene TRBV7-2 combines with J gene TRBJ2-4; D call uncertain. This CDR3 has 14 amino acids. Germline assignment: CDR1 SGHTA and CDR2 FQGNSA. V dropped 1 base and J dropped 0 bases, with 4 bases sitting between them. The CDR3 loop is CASSLGLAKNIQYF. The CDR3 DNA follows: TGTGCCAGCAGCTTAGGACTAGCCAAAAACATTCAGTACTTC.

This clone was counted many times. This chain joins TRBV12-5 and TRBJ2-7; 8 bases align to TRBD2. Germline V gives CDR1 LGHNT, CDR2 FRNRAP. The V segment lost 5 bases and the J segment 7 bases; nucleotides outside the gene matches: 10. The CDR3 totals 14 residues. CDR3 residues: CASGRQVSGGEQYF. The CDR3 region has the DNA TGTGCTAGTGGTAGACAGGTTTCGGGGGGGGAGCAGTACTTC.

This chain links TRBV28 with TRBJ2-3; 11 nucleotides align to TRBD2. The CDR3 runs to 17 residues. The trim removed 7 bases at V and 2 bases at J, leaving 11 bases unmatched. The germline V gene encodes CDR1 MDHEN and CDR2 SYDVKM. CDR3 loop: CASNLQTSGTPTDTQYF. The CDR3 nucleotides are TGTGCCAGCAACCTCCAGACTAGCGGGACCCCCACAGATACGCAGTATTTT.

The CDR3 is CASSPPPDRIYEQYF. The CDR3 DNA reads as TGTGCCAGCTCACCGCCCCCCGACAGAATATACGAGCAGTACTTC. The chain has TRBV18 and TRBJ2-7, with TRBD1 as a possible D gene (5 bases). CDR1 is KGHSH and CDR2 is LQKENI in the germline V gene. The CDR3 length is 15 residues. V was trimmed by 3 bases and J by 4 bases, leaving 16 bases between them.

The genes are TRBV19 and TRBJ1-2, with 7 nucleotides matching TRBD1. CDR1 is LNHDA and CDR2 is SQIVND in the germline V gene (reference sequence). This CDR3 has 17 amino acids. After removal of 4 bases from V and 4 bases from J, the junction contained 15 bases not matched to a gene. The DNA of the CDR3 is TGTGCCAGTAGTACCCTCGGACAGGACAAAGAGGGCTATGGCTACACCTTC. Its protein product is CASSTLGQDKEGYGYTF.

This clone was recorded only once. The chain joins TRBV19 to TRBJ1-5; maybe TRBD1 (6 bases). This CDR3 is built from 14 residues. Trimming removed 9 bases at V and 2 bases at J, with 14 bases between. Germline V gene sequence: CDR1 LNHDA, CDR2 SQIVND (reference sequence). CDR3 residues: CASDYRVGNQPQHF. CDR3 nucleotides: TGTGCCAGCGACTACAGGGTTGGCAATCAGCCCCAGCATTTT. The variable domain in full, with the rest retrieved from reference TRBV19 and TRBJ1-5, is DGGITQSPKYLFRKEGQNVTLSCEQNLNHDAMYWYRQDPGQGLRLIYYSQIVNDFQKGDIAEGYSVSREKKESFPLTVTSAQKNPTAFYLCASDYRVGNQPQHFGDGTRLSIL.

The chain is built from TRBV3-1 (or the pseudogene TRBV3-2) and TRBJ1-6; 7 nucleotides align to TRBD1. This CDR3 is 15 amino acids long. CDR1 and CDR2 from the germline V gene are LGHDT and YNNKEL (reference sequence). Trimming took 3 bases from V and 10 from J; bases not matched to a gene: 9. This CDR3 reads CASSHPTGLGSPLHF. The CDR3 nucleotides are TGTGCCAGCAGCCACCCGACAGGGTTAGGGTCACCCCTCCACTTT.

The CDR3 nucleotides are TGTGCCAGCAGCTTAGCGCGACTAGCGGGACGATCTGGGGCCAACGTCCTGACTTTC. This codes for CASSLARLAGRSGANVLTF. V and J are TRBV7-2 and TRBJ2-6; 11 bases line up with TRBD2. Trimming cost V 0 bases and J 1 base; bases outside gene matches: 5. The CDR3 covers 19 residues. Germline-derived CDR1 and CDR2 are SGHTA and FQGNSA.

This clone was seen only a few times. The genes are TRBV12-3 or TRBV12-4 and TRBJ2-7; no firm D call. CDR3 length: 12 amino acids. The V gene lost 6 bases and the J gene lost 3 bases, with 9 bases spanning the gap. CDR3 in amino acids: CASSPGNYEQYF. CDR3 nucleotides: TGTGCCAGCAGCCCAGGTAACTACGAGCAGTACTTC.